The present entry profiles one TCR beta chain with its context. What it recognizes is unknown. The data are from a study of OX40 agonist ivuxolimab in advanced cancers. General study results and limits: Relative to CD4+, CD8+ T cells held more expanded clones on average.

Libraries were prepared by immunoSEQ multiplex PCR; TCRdb keeps only in-frame clonotypes and omits some of them. This repertoire shows 30,000 or so clones, around 90% found once; its top ten account for around 24%. The CDR3 has 14 residues. V gave up 5 bases and J gave up 4 bases; unmatched junction bases: 5. The germline V gene has CDR1 SGHTA and CDR2 FQGNSA. Sequencing was performed on CD4+ or CD8+ T cells sorted from blood, taken in a trial of the OX40 agonist ivuxolimab. The chain employs TRBV7-2 and TRBJ2-7; 10 bases are a match to TRBD2. The sequence derives from an adult with an advanced solid tumor such as melanoma, head and neck, liver or kidney cancer. CDR3 loop: CASSASGSGYEQYF. The CDR3 nucleotides read TGTGCCAGCAGCGCTAGCGGGAGTGGTTACGAGCAGTACTTC. Supplemented by reference TRBV7-2 and TRBJ2-7, the full variable domain reads GAGVSQSPSNKVTEKGKDVELRCDPISGHTALYWYRQSLGQGLEFLIYFQGNSAPDKSGLPSDRFSAERTGGSVSTLTIQRTQQEDSAVYLCASSASGSGYEQYFGPGTRLTVT.